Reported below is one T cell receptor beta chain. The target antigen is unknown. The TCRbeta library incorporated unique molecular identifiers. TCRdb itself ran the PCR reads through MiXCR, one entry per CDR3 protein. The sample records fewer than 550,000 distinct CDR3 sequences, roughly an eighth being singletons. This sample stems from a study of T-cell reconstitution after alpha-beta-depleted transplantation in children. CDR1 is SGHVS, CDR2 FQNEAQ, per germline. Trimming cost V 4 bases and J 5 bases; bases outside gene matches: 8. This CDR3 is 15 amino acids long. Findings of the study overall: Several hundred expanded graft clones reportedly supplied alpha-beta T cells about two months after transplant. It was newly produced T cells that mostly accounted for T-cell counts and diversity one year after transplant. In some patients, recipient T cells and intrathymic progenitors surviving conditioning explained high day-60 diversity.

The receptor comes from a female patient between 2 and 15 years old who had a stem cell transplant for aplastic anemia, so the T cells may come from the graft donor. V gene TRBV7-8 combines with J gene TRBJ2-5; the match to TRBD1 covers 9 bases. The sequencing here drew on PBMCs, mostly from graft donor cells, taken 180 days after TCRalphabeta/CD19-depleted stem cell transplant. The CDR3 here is CASSSEGTGLETQYF. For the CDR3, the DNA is TGTGCCAGCAGCTCCGAGGGGACAGGGTTGGAGACCCAGTACTTC.